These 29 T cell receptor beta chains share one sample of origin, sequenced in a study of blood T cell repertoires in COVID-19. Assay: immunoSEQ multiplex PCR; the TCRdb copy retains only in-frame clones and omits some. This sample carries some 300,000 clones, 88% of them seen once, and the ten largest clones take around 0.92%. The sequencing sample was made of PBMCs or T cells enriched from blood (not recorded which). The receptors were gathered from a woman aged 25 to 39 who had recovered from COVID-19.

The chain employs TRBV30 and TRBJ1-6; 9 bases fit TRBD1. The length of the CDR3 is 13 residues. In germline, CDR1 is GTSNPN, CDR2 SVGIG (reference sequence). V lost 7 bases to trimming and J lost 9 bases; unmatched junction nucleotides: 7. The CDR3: CAYLTGGASPLHF. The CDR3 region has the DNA TGTGCCTATCTCACAGGGGGCGCTTCACCCCTCCACTTT.

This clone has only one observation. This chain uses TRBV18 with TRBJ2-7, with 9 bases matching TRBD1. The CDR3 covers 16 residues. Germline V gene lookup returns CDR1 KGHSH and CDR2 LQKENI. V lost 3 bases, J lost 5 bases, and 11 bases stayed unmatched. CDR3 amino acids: CASSPLAGTGNDEQYF. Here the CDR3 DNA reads TGTGCCAGCTCACCGTTGGCCGGGACAGGGAACGACGAGCAGTACTTC.

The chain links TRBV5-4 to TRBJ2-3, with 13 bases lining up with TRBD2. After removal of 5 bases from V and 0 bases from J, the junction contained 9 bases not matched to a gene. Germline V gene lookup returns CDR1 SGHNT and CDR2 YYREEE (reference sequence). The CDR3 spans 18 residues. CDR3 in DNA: TGTGCCAGCAGGCCACGACTAGCGGGGGGCGCTAGCACAGATACGCAGTATTTT. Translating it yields CASRPRLAGGASTDTQYF.

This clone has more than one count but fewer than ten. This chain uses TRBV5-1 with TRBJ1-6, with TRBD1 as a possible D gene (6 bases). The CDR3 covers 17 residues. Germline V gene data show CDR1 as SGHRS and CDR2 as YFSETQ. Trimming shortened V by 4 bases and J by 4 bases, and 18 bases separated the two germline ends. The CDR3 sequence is CASSKQGREAYNSPLHF. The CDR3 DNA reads TGCGCCAGCAGCAAGCAGGGGCGGGAGGCTTATAATTCACCCCTCCACTTT.

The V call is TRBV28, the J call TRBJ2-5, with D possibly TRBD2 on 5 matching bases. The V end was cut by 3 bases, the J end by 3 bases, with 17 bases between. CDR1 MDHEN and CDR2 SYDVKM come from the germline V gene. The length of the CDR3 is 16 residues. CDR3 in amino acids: CASSLIPPGNEETQYF. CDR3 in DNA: TGTGCCAGCAGTTTGATTCCTCCGGGGAACGAAGAGACCCAGTACTTC.

The CDR3 DNA reads as TGTGCCAGCAGTTTTCTAACAGGGGGAATAGATACGCAGTATTTT. Translated: CASSFLTGGIDTQYF. The rearrangement uses TRBV28 and TRBJ2-3; 8 positions match TRBD1. Losses at the gene ends were 3 bases for V and 5 bases for J; bases not matched to a gene: 7. Germline-derived CDR1 and CDR2 are MDHEN and SYDVKM. The CDR3 contains 15 residues.

CDR3: CATSTWTGGHTEAFF. The CDR3 bases are TGTGCCACCAGCACCTGGACAGGGGGGCACACTGAAGCTTTCTTT. The rearrangement uses TRBV15 and TRBJ1-1, with 10 bases that match TRBD1. After removal of 4 bases from V and 3 bases from J, the junction contained 5 bases not matched to a gene. Germline lookup yields CDR1 LNHNV and CDR2 YYDKDF (reference sequence). The CDR3 runs 15 residues. Supplemented by reference TRBV15 and TRBJ1-1, the full variable domain reads DAMVIQNPRYQVTQFGKPVTLSCSQTLNHNVMYWYQQKSSQAPKLLFHYYDKDFNNEADTPDNFQSRRPNTSFCFLDIRSPGLGDTAMYLCATSTWTGGHTEAFFGQGTRLTVV.

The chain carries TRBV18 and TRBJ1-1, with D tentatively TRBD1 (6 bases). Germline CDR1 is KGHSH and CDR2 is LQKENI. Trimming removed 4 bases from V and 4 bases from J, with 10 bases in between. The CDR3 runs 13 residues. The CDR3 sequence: CASSRDKSTEAFF. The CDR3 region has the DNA TGTGCCAGCTCACGGGACAAATCCACTGAAGCTTTCTTT.

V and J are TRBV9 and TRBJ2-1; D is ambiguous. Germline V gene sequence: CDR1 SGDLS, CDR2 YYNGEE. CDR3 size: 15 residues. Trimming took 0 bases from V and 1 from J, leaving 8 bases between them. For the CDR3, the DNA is TGTGCCAGCAGCGTAGAAAGCTGGTCCTACAATGAGCAGTTCTTC. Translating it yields CASSVESWSYNEQFF.

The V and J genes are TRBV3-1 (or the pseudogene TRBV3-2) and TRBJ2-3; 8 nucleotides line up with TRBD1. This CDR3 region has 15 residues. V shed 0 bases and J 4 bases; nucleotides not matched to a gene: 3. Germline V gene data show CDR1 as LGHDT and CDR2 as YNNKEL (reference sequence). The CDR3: CASSQEDRAADTQYF. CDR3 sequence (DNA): TGTGCCAGCAGCCAAGAGGACAGGGCGGCAGATACGCAGTATTTT.

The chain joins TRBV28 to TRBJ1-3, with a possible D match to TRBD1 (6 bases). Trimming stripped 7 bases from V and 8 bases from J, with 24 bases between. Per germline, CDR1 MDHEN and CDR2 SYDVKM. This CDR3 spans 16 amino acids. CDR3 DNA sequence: TGTGCCAGCACCCAACCCTTACAGGGTTACTTAGACACCATATATTTT. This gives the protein CASTQPLQGYLDTIYF.

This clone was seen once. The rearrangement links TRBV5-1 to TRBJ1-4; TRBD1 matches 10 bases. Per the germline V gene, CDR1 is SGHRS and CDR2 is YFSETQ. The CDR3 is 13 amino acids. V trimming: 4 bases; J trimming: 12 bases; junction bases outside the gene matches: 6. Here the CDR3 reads CASSGPGTGELFF. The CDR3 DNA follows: TGCGCCAGCAGCGGTCCCGGGACAGGGGAACTGTTTTTT.

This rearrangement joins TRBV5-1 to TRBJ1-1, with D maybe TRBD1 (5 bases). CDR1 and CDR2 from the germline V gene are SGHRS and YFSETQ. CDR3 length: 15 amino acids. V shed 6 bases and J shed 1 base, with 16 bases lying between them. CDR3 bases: TGCGCCAGCATCCCCGGGTGGGGCCAGAACACTGAAGCTTTCTTT. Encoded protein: CASIPGWGQNTEAFF.

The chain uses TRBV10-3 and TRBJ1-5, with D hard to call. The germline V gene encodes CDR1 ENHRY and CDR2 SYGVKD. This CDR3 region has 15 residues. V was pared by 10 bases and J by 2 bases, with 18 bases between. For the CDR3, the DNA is TGTGCCACCACCGGGGTTGGTGAGGGCAATCAGCCCCAGCATTTT. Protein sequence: CATTGVGEGNQPQHF.

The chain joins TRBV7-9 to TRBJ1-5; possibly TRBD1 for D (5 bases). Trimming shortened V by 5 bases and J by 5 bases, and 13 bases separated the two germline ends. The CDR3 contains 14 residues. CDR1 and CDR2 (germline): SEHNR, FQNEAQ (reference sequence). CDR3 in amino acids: CASSLTGGHQPQHF. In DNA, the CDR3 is TGTGCCAGCAGCCTAACGGGGGGACATCAGCCCCAGCATTTT.

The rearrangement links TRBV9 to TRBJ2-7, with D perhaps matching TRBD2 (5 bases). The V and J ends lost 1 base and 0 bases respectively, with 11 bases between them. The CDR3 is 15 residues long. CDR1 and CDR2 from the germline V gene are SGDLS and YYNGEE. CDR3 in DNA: TGTGCCAGCAGCGTACGTGATGGGAGCTCCTACGAGCAGTACTTC. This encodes CASSVRDGSSYEQYF.

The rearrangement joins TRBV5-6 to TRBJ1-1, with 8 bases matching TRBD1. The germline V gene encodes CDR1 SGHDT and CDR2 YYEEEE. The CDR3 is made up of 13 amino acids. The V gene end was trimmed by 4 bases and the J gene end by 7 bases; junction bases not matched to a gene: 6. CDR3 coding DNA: TGTGCCAGCAGCCTGGGACAGGCGGATGAAGCTTTCTTT. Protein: CASSLGQADEAFF.

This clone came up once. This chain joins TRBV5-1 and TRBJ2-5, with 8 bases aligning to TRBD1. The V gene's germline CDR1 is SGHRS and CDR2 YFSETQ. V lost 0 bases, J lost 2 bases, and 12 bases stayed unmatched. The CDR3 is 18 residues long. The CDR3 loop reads CASSLVRAGGAGQETQYF. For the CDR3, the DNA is TGCGCCAGCAGCTTGGTTCGGGCAGGGGGCGCAGGGCAAGAGACCCAGTACTTC.

The CDR3 protein is CASSWEQGTLYGYTF. In DNA, the CDR3 is TGTGCCAGCAGTTGGGAACAGGGGACTCTCTATGGCTACACCTTC. The rearrangement uses TRBV27 and TRBJ1-2; the match to TRBD1 covers 7 bases. Unmatched junction bases numbered 9, after V lost 4 bases and J lost 4 bases. CDR3 length: 15 amino acids. The germline V gene encodes CDR1 MNHEY and CDR2 SMNVEV (reference sequence).

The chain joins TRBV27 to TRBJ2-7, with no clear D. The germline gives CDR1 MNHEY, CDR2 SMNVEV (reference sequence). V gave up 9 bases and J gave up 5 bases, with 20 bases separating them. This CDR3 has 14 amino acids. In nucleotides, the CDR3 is TGTGCCAGTGACTCGGAAACGAACCTCGACGAGCAGTACTTC. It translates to CASDSETNLDEQYF.

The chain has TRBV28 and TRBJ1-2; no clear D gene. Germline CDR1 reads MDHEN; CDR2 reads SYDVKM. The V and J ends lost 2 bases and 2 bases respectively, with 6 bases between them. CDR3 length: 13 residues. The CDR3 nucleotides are TGTGCCAGCAGTTTAGACAAGAACTATGGCTACACCTTC. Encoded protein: CASSLDKNYGYTF.

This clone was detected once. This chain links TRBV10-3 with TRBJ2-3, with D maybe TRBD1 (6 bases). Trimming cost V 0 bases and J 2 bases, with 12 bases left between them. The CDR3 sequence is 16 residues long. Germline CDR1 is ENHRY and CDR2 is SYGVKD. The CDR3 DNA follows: TGTGCCATCAGTGAGTCCGACAGGCCTTCCACAGATACGCAGTATTTT. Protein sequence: CAISESDRPSTDTQYF.

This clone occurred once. The CDR3 DNA follows: TGTGCCAGCAGCTGGGACAGGGCCTACGAGCAGTACTTC. It is translated as CASSWDRAYEQYF. The rearrangement joins TRBV7-3 to TRBJ2-7, with 9 nucleotides matching TRBD1. CDR3 length equals 13 residues. J gave up 2 bases and V 4 bases, and 0 bases lay outside the gene matches. Germline V CDR1 and CDR2: SGHTA, FQGTGA.

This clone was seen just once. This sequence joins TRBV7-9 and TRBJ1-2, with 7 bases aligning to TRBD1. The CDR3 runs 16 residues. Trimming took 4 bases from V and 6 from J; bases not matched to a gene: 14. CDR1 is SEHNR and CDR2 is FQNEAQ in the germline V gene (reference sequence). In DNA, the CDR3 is TGTGCCAGCAGCTCGTGGTCTGGGACAGTCCGCGATGGCTACACCTTC. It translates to CASSSWSGTVRDGYTF. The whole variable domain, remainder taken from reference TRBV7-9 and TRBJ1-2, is DTGVSQNPRHKITKRGQNVTFRCDPISEHNRLYWYRQTLGQGPEFLTYFQNEAQLEKSRLLSDRFSAERPKGSFSTLEIQRTEQGDSAMYLCASSSWSGTVRDGYTFGSGTRLTVV.

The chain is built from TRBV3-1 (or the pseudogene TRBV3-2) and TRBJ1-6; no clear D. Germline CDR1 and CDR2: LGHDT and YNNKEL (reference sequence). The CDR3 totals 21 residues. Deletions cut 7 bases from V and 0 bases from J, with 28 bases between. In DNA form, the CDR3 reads TGTGCCAGCACCAACTCGAGGGATTATAATTCCTTAAGCTCCTATAATTCACCCCTCCACTTT. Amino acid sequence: CASTNSRDYNSLSSYNSPLHF.

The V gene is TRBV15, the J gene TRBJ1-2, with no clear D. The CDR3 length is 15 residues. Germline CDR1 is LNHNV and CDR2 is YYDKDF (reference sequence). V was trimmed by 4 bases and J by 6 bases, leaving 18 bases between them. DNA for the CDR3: TGTGCCACCAGCAAAGGGAGGGTATCTATCGATGGCTACACCTTC. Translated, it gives CATSKGRVSIDGYTF.

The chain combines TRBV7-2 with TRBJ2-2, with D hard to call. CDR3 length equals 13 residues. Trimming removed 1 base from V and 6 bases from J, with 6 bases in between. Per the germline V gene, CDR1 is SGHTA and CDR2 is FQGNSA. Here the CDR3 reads CASSLVGPGELFF. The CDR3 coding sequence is TGTGCCAGCAGCTTAGTTGGCCCCGGGGAGCTGTTTTTT.

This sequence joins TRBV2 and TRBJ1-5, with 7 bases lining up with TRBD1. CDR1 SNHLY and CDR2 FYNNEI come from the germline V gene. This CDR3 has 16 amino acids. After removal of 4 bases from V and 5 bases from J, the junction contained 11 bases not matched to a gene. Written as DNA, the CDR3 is TGTGCCAGCAGTGGGACCCGGGACAGATTTCATCAGCCCCAGCATTTT. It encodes CASSGTRDRFHQPQHF.

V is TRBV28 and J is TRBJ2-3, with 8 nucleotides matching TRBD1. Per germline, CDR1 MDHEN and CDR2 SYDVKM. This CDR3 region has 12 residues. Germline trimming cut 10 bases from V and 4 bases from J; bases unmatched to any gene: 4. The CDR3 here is CATADRADTQYF. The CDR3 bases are TGTGCCACGGCGGACAGGGCAGATACGCAGTATTTT.